This T cell receptor beta chain came from a study of cytomegalovirus exposure and HLA in healthy donors. PCR used 60 Vbeta primers and 13 Jbeta primers. Only in-frame clones appear in the TCRdb table, and some are missing; sequencing was by immunoSEQ multiplex PCR. The table lists 110,000 to 150,000 clones, about 80% of them singletons. Germline lookup yields CDR1 MDHEN and CDR2 SYDVKM. There are 13 residues in the CDR3. The germline V and J ends were trimmed by 6 bases and 1 base, with 9 bases remaining between them. Regarding the study as a whole: As confirmed in vitro, a few CMV-associated chains were specific for CMV antigens. Reportedly, a later analysis found an Asian-associated ancestry cluster had fewer N-insertions than the roughly 700-donor mean. A few V segments could not be told apart, such as TRBV6-2 and TRBV6-3, and were left out.

Regarding this clone: Antigen specificity is unknown.

The receptor was isolated from a woman aged 40 to 50 in good health and CMV-seronegative. V gene TRBV28 combines with J gene TRBJ1-1; tentative D call: TRBD1 (5 bases). Specimen: PBMCs. CDR3 amino acids: CASRGQRNTEAFF. The CDR3 region has the DNA TGTGCCAGCAGGGGGCAACGGAACACTGAAGCTTTCTTT.